The 2 T cell receptor beta chains below all came from one sample that was sequenced in a study of T-cell reconstitution after alpha-beta-depleted transplantation in children. A TCRbeta library incorporating unique molecular identifiers was prepared. TCRdb independently ran MiXCR on the PCR reads; one entry per CDR3 protein. The sample yields fewer than 1 million distinct CDR3 sequences, about 16% seen once. Sequenced here: PBMCs, mostly from graft donor cells, sampled 360 days after TCRalphabeta/CD19-depleted stem cell transplant. The receptors come from a male patient younger than 18 who had a stem cell transplant for acute lymphoblastic leukemia, so the T cells may come from the graft donor.

This clonotype was observed a handful of times. The V call is TRBV20-1, the J call TRBJ2-1; 11 bases align to TRBD2. Germline CDR1 DFQATT, CDR2 SNEGSKA (reference sequence). The CDR3 contains 13 residues. J lost 8 bases, V lost 6 bases, and 6 bases had no gene match. CDR3 sequence (DNA): TGCAGTGCCCGTAGCGGGAGGGGTGATGAGCAGTTCTTC. It encodes CSARSGRGDEQFF.

There are a few counts of this clonotype. The chain recombines TRBV12-3 or TRBV12-4 with TRBJ2-1; 8 bases fit TRBD1. CDR3 length: 14 residues. The V gene end was trimmed by 5 bases and the J gene end by 9 bases; junction bases not matched to a gene: 9. CDR3 residues: CASSPRTGRSEQFF. CDR3 bases: TGTGCCAGCAGTCCCCGGACAGGGAGGAGTGAGCAGTTCTTC.